This T cell receptor (beta chain) emerged from a study of blood T cell repertoires in COVID-19. Overall study context: Sample material is recorded as cDNA or gDNA derived from T cells, B-cell-depleted T cells, or PBMCs.

Per the original data handling: Amplification of reference gene primers was used by the study to estimate nucleated cell counts. This table comes from immunoSEQ multiplex PCR, and its TCRdb copy is limited to in-frame clones, with some not included. The V and J calls and clone size come from that table; D and trimming were worked out from the DNA. The sample has approximately 90,000 clones, more than 80% seen once. The germline V and J ends were trimmed by 0 bases and 5 bases, with 5 bases remaining between them. CDR3 length: 13 amino acids. The sequence came from a woman of 80 years or more with acute or convalescent COVID-19. The J gene is TRBJ2-2, the V gene TRBV5-3; unclear D gene. TRBV5-3 is placed among ORFs of uncertain function. Sequencing was done on a sample of peripheral blood. The CDR3, as DNA: TGTGCCAGAAGCTTGGAACAGACCGGGGAGCTGTTTTTT. It translates to CARSLEQTGELFF.